The present T cell receptor (beta chain) was sequenced within a study of siplizumab effects on memory and regulatory T cells. Study-wide points: With siplizumab, Treg-derived clones averaged approximately 66% of mappable alloreactive CD4+ clones, versus less than 35% in controls. Roughly 75-95% of proliferating CD4+ or CD8+ clones lacked an assignable naive or memory phenotype. Naive T cells were seemingly more diverse than memory cells, and major contributions to the alloresponse seemed to be made by them.

Between the trimmed V and J ends, which lost 7 bases and 5 bases, there was a span of 14 bases. This CDR3 contains 13 residues. Germline-derived CDR1 and CDR2 are MNHNS and SASEGT. A note on this clone: The antigen is not known.

Every sample had approximately 10^5 of its TCR templates assayed. TCRdb's copy holds only in-frame clones and misses some; the assay was immunoSEQ multiplex PCR. Of around 120,000 clones in the sample, 94% were seen once. This chain uses TRBV6-1 with TRBJ2-5, with D tentatively TRBD1 or TRBD2 (6 bases each). The sample comprised non-Treg CD4+ T cells sorted from blood. The clonotype was recovered from a human donor in good health. CDR3 sequence: CASKSGAGETQYF. The CDR3, as DNA: TGTGCCAGCAAATCGGGGGCAGGGGAGACCCAGTACTTC.